The 22 T cell receptor beta chains reported below all come from one sample, sequenced in a study of T cells in Graves' hyperthyroidism and ophthalmopathy. Amplification of TCR beta CDR3 regions used RNA as the template. First-round RT-PCR with HTBI primers amplified the TCR CDR3 region. One entry per CDR3 protein results from TCRdb running MiXCR on the multiplex PCR reads. In the table there are about 560,000 distinct CDR3 sequences, about 15% of which are singletons. Sequencing was done on a sample of blood. The receptors derive from a woman in her 30s with Graves' hyperthyroidism.

This clonotype was picked up many times. The rearrangement uses TRBV24-1 and TRBJ2-3, with 7 positions matching TRBD1. J gave up 2 bases and V 3 bases, and 4 bases lay outside the gene matches. This CDR3 region has 15 residues. Per germline, CDR1 KGHDR and CDR2 SFDVKD. CDR3: CATSDPGQNTDTQYF. The DNA for the CDR3 is TGTGCCACCAGTGATCCGGGACAGAACACAGATACGCAGTATTTT.

This clonotype has a count of ten or more. This chain links TRBV3-1 with TRBJ2-5; the match to TRBD1 covers 7 bases. V dropped 1 base and J dropped 6; count of bases not matched to a gene: 5. This CDR3 is built from 14 residues. Germline lookup yields CDR1 LGHDT and CDR2 YNNKEL (reference sequence). CDR3: CASSQVQGVKTQYF. CDR3 DNA sequence: TGTGCCAGCAGCCAAGTTCAGGGGGTAAAGACCCAGTACTTC.

The CDR3 spells CASSQEGQGYQPQHF. The DNA for the CDR3 is TGCGCCAGCAGCCAAGAAGGACAGGGGTATCAGCCCCAGCATTTT. This chain connects TRBV4-1 to TRBJ1-5, with TRBD1 matching over 9 bases. The CDR3 has 15 residues. With V trimmed by 0 bases and J by 5 bases, 2 bases remained unmatched. The germline gives CDR1 MGHRA, CDR2 YSYEKL.

This clonotype was seen only a few times. This sequence joins TRBV18 and TRBJ2-2; D remains ambiguous. Germline values: CDR1 KGHSH, CDR2 LQKENI. This CDR3 region has 16 residues. V lost 5 bases, J lost 0 bases, and 13 bases lay in between. In nucleotides, the CDR3 is TGTGCCAGCTCAGAAGGACGTTTCGCGAACACCGGGGAGCTGTTTTTT. Encoded protein: CASSEGRFANTGELFF.

This clonotype was observed a single time. The V gene is TRBV7-2, the J gene TRBJ1-4, with a possible D match to TRBD1 (5 bases). The CDR3 spans 16 residues. Germline CDR1 is SGHTA and CDR2 is FQGNSA. V lost 3 bases, J lost 4 bases, and 15 bases lay in between. Written as DNA, the CDR3 is TGTGCCAGCAGCTTCCCTTTTGGGACCCTTAATGAAAAACTGTTTTTT. Amino acids: CASSFPFGTLNEKLFF.

This clonotype was counted between two and nine times. The chain uses TRBV10-3 and TRBJ1-1, with D tentatively TRBD1 (6 bases). The CDR3 is made up of 11 amino acids. From germline, CDR1 is ENHRY and CDR2 SYGVKD. Deletions cut 3 bases from V and 10 bases from J, with 9 bases between. In DNA form, the CDR3 reads TGTGCCATCAGTGAAGAGGGGGGAGCTTTCTTT. As protein: CAISEEGGAFF.

The DNA for the CDR3 is TGTGCCACCAGCAGCACCTCCGGGCGGGAGTCTTACGAGCAGTACTTC. Translated: CATSSTSGRESYEQYF. The rearrangement links TRBV15 to TRBJ2-7; 7 bases are a match to TRBD2. CDR1 and CDR2 from the germline V gene are LNHNV and YYDKDF (reference sequence). With V trimmed by 3 bases and J by 4 bases, 12 bases remained unmatched. The CDR3 covers 16 residues.

The rearrangement uses TRBV20-1 and TRBJ1-1; a weak D match, TRBD1 (6 bases). This CDR3 is 15 amino acids long. The germline gives CDR1 DFQATT, CDR2 SNEGSKA (reference sequence). Trimming cost V 1 base and J 5 bases, with 17 bases left between them. The CDR3 bases are TGCAGTGCTAGAGCCCCAGGGGTTAGTACGACTGAAGCTTTCTTT. Translating it yields CSARAPGVSTTEAFF.

The chain combines TRBV29-1 with TRBJ2-5; possible D gene TRBD2, 6 bases. V shed 7 bases and J shed 3 bases, with 18 bases lying between them. The germline V gene has CDR1 SQVTM and CDR2 ANQGSEA. This CDR3 contains 14 residues. The DNA of the CDR3 is TGCAGCGCAAGGCGGCGGGATTCCGAAGAGACCCAGTACTTC. This codes for CSARRRDSEETQYF. Based on the CDR3 plus reference TRBV29-1 and TRBJ2-5, the full variable domain is SAVISQKPSRDICQRGTSLTIQCQVDSQVTMMFWYRQQPGQSLTLIATANQGSEATYESGFVIDKFPISRPNLTFSTLTVSNMSPEDSSIYLCSARRRDSEETQYFGPGTRLLVL.

The rearrangement joins TRBV7-8 to TRBJ2-1; 7 positions agree with TRBD1. Germline-derived CDR1 and CDR2 are SGHVS and FQNEAQ. There are 15 residues in the CDR3. V dropped 2 bases and J dropped 8; count of bases not matched to a gene: 9. The CDR3 DNA reads as TGTGCCAGCAGCTTATTATTGACAGGGCGCGATGAGCAGTTCTTC. It yields the protein CASSLLLTGRDEQFF.

This clonotype was observed a few times. The genes are TRBV11-2 and TRBJ2-7; 11 bases are shared with TRBD1. CDR3 length: 14 residues. The V segment lost 5 bases and the J segment 5 bases; nucleotides outside the gene matches: 5. Germline loops: CDR1 SGHAT, CDR2 FQNNGV. CDR3 protein: CASSKGQGVDEQYF. CDR3 DNA: TGTGCCAGCAGCAAGGGACAGGGGGTGGACGAGCAGTACTTC.

In its sample, this clonotype was seen many times. The CDR3 region is CSAKIFLQYF. CDR3 DNA: TGCAGTGCCAAAATATTTCTTCAGTACTTC. This rearrangement joins TRBV20-1 to TRBJ2-4; D is ambiguous. CDR3 length: 10 residues. Germline V gene lookup returns CDR1 DFQATT and CDR2 SNEGSKA (reference sequence). Deletions cut 6 bases from V and 11 bases from J, with 11 bases between.

V usage is TRBV6-6 and J usage is TRBJ1-1; D not resolved. This CDR3 has 13 amino acids. V was clipped by 2 bases and J by 3 bases, with 7 bases between them. Germline loops: CDR1 MNHNY, CDR2 SVGAGI (reference sequence). Here the CDR3 DNA reads TGTGCCAGCAGTTACGCAGTAGACACTGAAGCTTTCTTT. Its protein product is CASSYAVDTEAFF.

This clonotype was detected ten times or more. The chain carries TRBV9 and TRBJ2-5; 7 bases map to TRBD1. The junction had 8 bases not matched to a gene; V was cut back by 2 bases and J by 4 bases. The CDR3 totals 15 residues. Germline lookup yields CDR1 SGDLS and CDR2 YYNGEE. The CDR3 DNA reads TGTGCCAGCAGCGTCTCGGACAGGAATGGAGAGACCCAGTACTTC. Its translation is CASSVSDRNGETQYF.

This clonotype was detected ten times or more. The chain couples TRBV20-1 to TRBJ2-1; D ambiguous. Germline-derived CDR1 and CDR2 are DFQATT and SNEGSKA (reference sequence). The CDR3 covers 14 residues. V shed 4 bases and J shed 2 bases, with 12 bases lying between them. CDR3 nucleotide sequence: TGCAGTGCTACCGGTCCTTCAACCTACAATGAGCAGTTCTTC. Translating it yields CSATGPSTYNEQFF.

This chain connects TRBV29-1 to TRBJ1-3; 7 bases are shared with TRBD1. V shed 0 bases, J shed 0 bases, and the junction held 8 bases outside the gene matches. CDR3 length: 17 amino acids. CDR1 SQVTM and CDR2 ANQGSEA come from the germline V gene. The CDR3 spells CSVEEYRGHSSGNTIYF. CDR3 nucleotide sequence: TGCAGCGTTGAAGAATACAGGGGACATTCCTCTGGAAACACCATATATTTT.

This chain joins TRBV3-1 and TRBJ1-4, with a tentative D call TRBD1 (6 bases). The CDR3 is 16 amino acids. CDR1 and CDR2 from the germline V gene are LGHDT and YNNKEL (reference sequence). V was trimmed by 0 bases and J by 7 bases, leaving 15 bases between them. The chain's CDR3 is CASSQDSQGPREKLFF. The CDR3 bases are TGTGCCAGCAGCCAAGATAGTCAGGGGCCGCGTGAAAAACTGTTTTTT.

The table lists this clonotype with many counts. This sequence joins TRBV11-2 and TRBJ1-6, with 7 bases fitting TRBD1. Germline loops: CDR1 SGHAT, CDR2 FQNNGV. The CDR3 consists of 15 residues. V lost 6 bases and J lost 6; bases outside the gene matches: 8. CDR3 in DNA: TGTGCCAGCAGGAAAATGGGACAGACTAATTCACCCCTCCACTTT. Its translation is CASRKMGQTNSPLHF.

This clonotype was seen only a few times. This chain connects TRBV10-3 to TRBJ2-2; 10 bases are a match to TRBD2. The V gene end was trimmed by 6 bases and the J gene end by 1 base; junction bases not matched to a gene: 2. Germline CDR1 is ENHRY and CDR2 is SYGVKD. There are 15 residues in the CDR3. The CDR3 loop reads CAISRTSGNTGELFF. The CDR3 nucleotides read TGTGCCATCAGCAGGACTAGCGGGAACACCGGGGAGCTGTTTTTT.

V gene TRBV12-3 or TRBV12-4 combines with J gene TRBJ1-6; no definite D call. The V end was cut by 9 bases, the J end by 7 bases, with 16 bases between. This CDR3 spans 14 amino acids. The DNA of the CDR3 is TGTGCCAGTTCCTCGACGGACCCGAATTCACCCCTCCACTTT. This translates into CASSSTDPNSPLHF.

This clonotype was seen repeatedly, ten times or more. The chain joins TRBV18 to TRBJ2-7; D is perhaps TRBD1 (6 bases). The CDR3 consists of 16 residues. Germline CDR1 is KGHSH and CDR2 is LQKENI. V lost 3 bases and J 4 bases, leaving 19 bases between the germline ends. The DNA for the CDR3 is TGTGCCAGCTCACCCCCGATCAACACAGGGTTTTACGAGCAGTACTTC. Translated, it gives CASSPPINTGFYEQYF.

In this sample, this clonotype turned up a few times. The V call is TRBV2, the J call TRBJ2-7, with TRBD1 matching 8 bases. The germline V gene has CDR1 SNHLY and CDR2 FYNNEI. The CDR3 is 12 residues long. V trimming: 9 bases; J trimming: 2 bases; junction bases outside the gene matches: 3. The CDR3 reads CASGQGTYEQYF. Written as DNA, the CDR3 is TGTGCCAGTGGACAGGGAACCTACGAGCAGTACTTC.